In its sample, the clone carrying this T cell receptor beta chain was seen a few times. This sample stems from a study of CD8 T cells in Susac syndrome. In the study overall: Clinical remission applied to roughly 8 sequenced Susac syndrome patients, and roughly 6 had active disease. Patients with Susac syndrome were therapy-naive, taking corticosteroids, with some also receiving intravenous immunoglobulin, or taking intravenous immunoglobulin alone at the time their blood was drawn.

A quantity of about 0.45 to 1 ug RNA underwent reverse transcription using random hexamers. TCRdb fed the immunoSEQ multiplex PCR reads into MiXCR, producing one record per CDR3 protein. This sample has under 200,000 distinct CDR3 sequences, with 90% to 95% found just once. From germline, CDR1 is MNHEY and CDR2 SVGAGI. V dropped 5 bases and J dropped 3 bases, with 11 bases sitting between them. The CDR3 has 13 amino acids. This sequence originates from a human donor with Susac syndrome. This sequence joins TRBV6-5 and TRBJ2-7, with D unclear. The sample consisted of CD4+ T cells from PBMCs. The CDR3 region is CASSRRGDYEQYF. The CDR3 DNA reads TGTGCCAGCAGTCGCCGTGGGGACTACGAGCAGTACTTC.